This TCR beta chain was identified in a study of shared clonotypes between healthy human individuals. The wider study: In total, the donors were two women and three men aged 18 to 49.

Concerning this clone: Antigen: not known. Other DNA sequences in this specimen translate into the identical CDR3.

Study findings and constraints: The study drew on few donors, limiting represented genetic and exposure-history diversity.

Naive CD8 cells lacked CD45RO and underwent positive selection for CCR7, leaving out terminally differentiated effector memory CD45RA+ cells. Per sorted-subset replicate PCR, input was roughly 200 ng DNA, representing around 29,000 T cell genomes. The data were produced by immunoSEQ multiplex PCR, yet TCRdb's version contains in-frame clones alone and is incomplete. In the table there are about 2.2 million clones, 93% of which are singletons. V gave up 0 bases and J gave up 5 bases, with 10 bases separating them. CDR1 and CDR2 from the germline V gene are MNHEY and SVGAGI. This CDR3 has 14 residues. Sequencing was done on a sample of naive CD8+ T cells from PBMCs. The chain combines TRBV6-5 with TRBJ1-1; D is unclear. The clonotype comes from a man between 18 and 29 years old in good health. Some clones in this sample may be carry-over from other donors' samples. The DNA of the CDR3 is TGTGCCAGCAGTTACTCGATGGGCGGAACTGAAGCTTTCTTT. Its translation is CASSYSMGGTEAFF.